These T cell receptor beta chains were read from a single sample in a study of cytomegalovirus exposure and HLA in healthy donors. Profiling relied on immunoSEQ multiplex PCR, and the TCRdb table lists in-frame clones only, not all of them. The table shows approximately 210,000 clones, with around four fifths occurring only once. The sequenced material came from PBMCs. These receptors were obtained from a woman aged 45-65 years in good health and CMV-seropositive. Each CDR3 is given with its conserved first and last residue. The D gene is left open where the match is weak. The size of a clone is reported for some rows only, either as once, few or many, or as a class for expanded clones.

12	TRBV29-1	TRBJ1-1	.	.	CSIGEGGTEAFF	TGCAGCATTGGGGAGGGGGGCACTGAAGCTTTCTTT
16	TRBV7-8	TRBJ2-3	TRBD1	.	CASTSLGQGVLDTQYF	TGTGCCAGCACCTCACTGGGACAGGGGGTTCTAGATACGCAGTATTTT
17	TRBV27	TRBJ1-2	.	.	CASKTWVRGSTNYGYTF	TGTGCCAGCAAGACGTGGGTCAGGGGCTCCACTAACTATGGCTACACCTTC
15	TRBV4-1	TRBJ1-1	TRBD1	.	CASSQGQGANTEAFF	TGCGCCAGCAGCCAGGGACAGGGGGCGAACACTGAAGCTTTCTTT
13	TRBV5-1	TRBJ1-3	.	.	CASSGGAGNTIYF	TGCGCCAGCAGCGGGGGGGCTGGAAACACCATATATTTT
15	TRBV5-1	TRBJ1-1	.	few	CASSSSSGQITEAFF	TGCGCCAGCAGCTCTTCCTCTGGACAGATCACTGAAGCTTTCTTT
15	TRBV6-1	TRBJ1-2	.	.	CASREYSRPPYGYTF	TGTGCCAGCAGAGAGTATTCCCGTCCTCCCTATGGCTACACCTTC
16	TRBV2	TRBJ1-2	.	.	CASTWGVGALNYGYTF	TGTGCCAGCACCTGGGGGGTAGGGGCCCTTAACTATGGCTACACCTTC
16	TRBV10-1	TRBJ2-3	TRBD1	.	CASTQTGRGITDTQYF	TGCGCCAGCACTCAAACGGGCAGGGGGATCACAGATACGCAGTATTTT
14	TRBV27	TRBJ2-1	.	.	CASSLTRGWNEQFF	TGTGCCAGCAGTTTGACCAGGGGATGGAATGAGCAGTTCTTC
12	TRBV7-6	TRBJ1-1	.	.	CASSLSLGEAFF	TGTGCCAGCAGCTTATCTCTGGGCGAAGCTTTCTTT
15	TRBV4-1	TRBJ2-7	.	few	CASSQDYAVGYEQYF	TGCGCCAGCAGCCAAGATTACGCTGTCGGCTACGAGCAGTACTTC
12	TRBV19	TRBJ2-1	.	.	CASSIDVYEQFF	TGTGCCAGTAGTATAGATGTCTATGAGCAGTTCTTC
14	TRBV9	TRBJ2-3	.	.	CASSVERSTDTQYF	TGTGCCAGCAGCGTAGAGCGGAGCACAGATACGCAGTATTTT
14	TRBV2	TRBJ2-7	.	.	CASNEGQNPYEQYF	TGTGCCAGCAATGAGGGGCAGAACCCCTACGAGCAGTACTTC
17	TRBV4-3	TRBJ1-1	.	few	CASSQEYRAFRDTEAFF	TGCGCCAGCAGCCAAGAATACAGGGCGTTTAGGGACACTGAAGCTTTCTTT
14	TRBV6-5	TRBJ1-4	.	.	CASRHSRQNEKLFF	TGTGCCAGCAGGCACTCTAGGCAGAATGAAAAACTGTTTTTT
15	TRBV11-2	TRBJ1-4	TRBD1	once	CASSLGTGGIEKLFF	TGTGCCAGCAGCCTCGGGACAGGGGGGATTGAAAAACTGTTTTTT
11	TRBV20-1	TRBJ2-1	TRBD2	once	CSAAGGNEQFF	TGCAGTGCTGCCGGGGGGAATGAGCAGTTCTTC
14	TRBV7-3	TRBJ2-1	.	.	CASSGSGPGNEQFF	TGTGCCAGCAGCGGTAGCGGTCCGGGGAATGAGCAGTTCTTC
16	TRBV11-2	TRBJ2-7	TRBD2	.	CASSLDRGGLSYEQYF	TGTGCCAGCAGCTTAGATCGGGGGGGGCTCTCCTACGAGCAGTACTTC
13	TRBV30	TRBJ1-2	.	.	CAWSVRENYGYTF	TGTGCCTGGAGTGTACGAGAGAACTATGGCTACACCTTC
15	TRBV5-6	TRBJ1-1	TRBD1	few	CASSLTGGENTEAFF	TGTGCCAGCAGCTTGACAGGGGGCGAGAACACTGAAGCTTTCTTT
13	TRBV19	TRBJ2-5	.	.	CASSIGTGETQYF	TGTGCCAGTAGTATTGGGACTGGAGAGACCCAGTACTTC
11	TRBV29-1	TRBJ1-4	.	once	CSVENRGLLFF	TGCAGCGTTGAAAATAGGGGTTTACTGTTTTTT
16	TRBV30	TRBJ1-3	TRBD1	.	CAWSVVGQGVGNTIYF	TGTGCCTGGAGTGTGGTCGGGCAGGGGGTAGGAAACACCATATATTTT
14	TRBV28	TRBJ1-3	TRBD1	.	CASSPTGPGNTIYF	TGTGCCAGCAGCCCGACAGGGCCCGGAAACACCATATATTTT